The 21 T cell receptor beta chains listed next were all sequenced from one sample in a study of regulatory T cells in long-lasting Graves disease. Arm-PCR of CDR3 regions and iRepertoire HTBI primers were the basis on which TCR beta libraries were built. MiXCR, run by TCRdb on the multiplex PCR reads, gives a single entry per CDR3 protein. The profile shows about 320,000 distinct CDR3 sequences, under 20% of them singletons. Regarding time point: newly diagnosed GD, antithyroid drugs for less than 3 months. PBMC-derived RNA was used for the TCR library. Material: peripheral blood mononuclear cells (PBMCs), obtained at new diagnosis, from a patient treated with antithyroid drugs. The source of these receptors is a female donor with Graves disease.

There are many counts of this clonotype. CDR3 sequence: CASRGRGQGRANVLTF. CDR3 sequence (DNA): TGTGCCAGCAGGGGCCGGGGACAAGGGAGGGCCAACGTCCTGACTTTC. The chain is built from TRBV5-4 and TRBJ2-6; D perhaps matches TRBD1 (6 bases). This CDR3 region has 16 residues. From germline, CDR1 is SGHNT and CDR2 YYREEE (reference sequence). Between the trimmed V and J ends, which lost 5 bases and 5 bases, there was a span of 17 bases.

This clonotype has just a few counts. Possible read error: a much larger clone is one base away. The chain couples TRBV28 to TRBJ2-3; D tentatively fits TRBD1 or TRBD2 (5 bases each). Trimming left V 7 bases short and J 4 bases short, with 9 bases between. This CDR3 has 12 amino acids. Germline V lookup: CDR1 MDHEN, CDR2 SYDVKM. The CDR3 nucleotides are TGTGCCAGCAAGGGGACCGCAGATACGCAGTATTTT. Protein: CASKGTADTQYF. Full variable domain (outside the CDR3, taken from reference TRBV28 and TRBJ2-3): DVKVTQSSRYLVKRTGEKVFLECVQDMDHENMFWYRQDPGLGLRLIYFSYDVKMKEKGDIPEGYSVSREKKERFSLILESASTNQTSMYLCASKGTADTQYFGPGTRLTVL.

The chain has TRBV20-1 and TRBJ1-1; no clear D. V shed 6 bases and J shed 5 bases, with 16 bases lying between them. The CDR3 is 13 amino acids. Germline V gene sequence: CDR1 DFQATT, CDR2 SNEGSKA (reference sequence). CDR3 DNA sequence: TGCAGTGCATGGGTCCCGGCGGGGACTGAAGCTTTCTTT. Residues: CSAWVPAGTEAFF.

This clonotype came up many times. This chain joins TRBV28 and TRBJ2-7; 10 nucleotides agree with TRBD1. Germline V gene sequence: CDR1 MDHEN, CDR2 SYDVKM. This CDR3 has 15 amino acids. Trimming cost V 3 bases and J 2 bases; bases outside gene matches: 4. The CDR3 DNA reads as TGTGCCAGCAGTTTTACGACAGGGGGCGCCTACGAGCAGTACTTC. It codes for CASSFTTGGAYEQYF.

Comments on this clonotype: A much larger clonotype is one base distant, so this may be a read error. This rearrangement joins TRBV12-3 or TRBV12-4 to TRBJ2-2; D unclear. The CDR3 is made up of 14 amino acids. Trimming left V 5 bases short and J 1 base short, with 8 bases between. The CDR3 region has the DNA TGTGCCAGCAGTGAACCAGGGAACACCGGGGAGCTGTTTTTT. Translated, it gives CASSEPGNTGELFF.

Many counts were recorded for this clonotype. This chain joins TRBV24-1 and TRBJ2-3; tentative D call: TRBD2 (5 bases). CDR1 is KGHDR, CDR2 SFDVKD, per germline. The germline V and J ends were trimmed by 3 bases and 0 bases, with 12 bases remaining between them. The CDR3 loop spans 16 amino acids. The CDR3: CATSDQTTTSTDTQYF. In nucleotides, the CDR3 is TGTGCCACCAGTGATCAGACTACGACTAGCACAGATACGCAGTATTTT.

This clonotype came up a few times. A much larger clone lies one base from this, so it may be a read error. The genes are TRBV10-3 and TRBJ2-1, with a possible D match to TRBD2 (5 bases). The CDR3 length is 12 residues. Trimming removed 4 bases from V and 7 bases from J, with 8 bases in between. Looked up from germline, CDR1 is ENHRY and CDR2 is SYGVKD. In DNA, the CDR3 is TGTGCCATCAGTGGCCGGACTAATGAGCAGTTCTTC. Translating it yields CAISGRTNEQFF.

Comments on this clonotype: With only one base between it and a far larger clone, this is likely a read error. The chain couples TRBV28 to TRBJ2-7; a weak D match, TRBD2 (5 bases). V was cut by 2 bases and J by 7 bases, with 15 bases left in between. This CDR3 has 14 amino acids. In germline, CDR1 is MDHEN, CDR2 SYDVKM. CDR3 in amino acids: CASSLVPSRAEQYF. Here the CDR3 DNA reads TGTGCCAGCAGTTTAGTTCCATCGAGGGCTGAGCAGTACTTC.

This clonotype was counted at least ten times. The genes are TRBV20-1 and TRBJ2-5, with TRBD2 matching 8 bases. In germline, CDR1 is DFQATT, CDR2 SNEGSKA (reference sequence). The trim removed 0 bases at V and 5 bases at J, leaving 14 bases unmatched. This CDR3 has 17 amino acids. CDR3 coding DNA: TGCAGTGCTAGAGATCGTAGTGGAGCGGGAGCCCGCGAGACCCAGTACTTC. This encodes CSARDRSGAGARETQYF.

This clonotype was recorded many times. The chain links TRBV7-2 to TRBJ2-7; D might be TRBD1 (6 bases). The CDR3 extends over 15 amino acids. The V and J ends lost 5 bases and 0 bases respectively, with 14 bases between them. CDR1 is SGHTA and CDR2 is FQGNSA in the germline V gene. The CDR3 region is CASSDRDIGSYEQYF. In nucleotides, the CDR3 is TGTGCCAGCAGCGACCGGGACATCGGCTCCTACGAGCAGTACTTC.

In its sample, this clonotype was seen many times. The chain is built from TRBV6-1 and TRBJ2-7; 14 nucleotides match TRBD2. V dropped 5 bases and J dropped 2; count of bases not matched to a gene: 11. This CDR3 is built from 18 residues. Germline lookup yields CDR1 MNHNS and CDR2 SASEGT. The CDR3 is CASSLRLAGGPGTYEQYF. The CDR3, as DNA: TGTGCCAGCAGTCTTCGACTAGCGGGAGGGCCGGGGACCTACGAGCAGTACTTC.

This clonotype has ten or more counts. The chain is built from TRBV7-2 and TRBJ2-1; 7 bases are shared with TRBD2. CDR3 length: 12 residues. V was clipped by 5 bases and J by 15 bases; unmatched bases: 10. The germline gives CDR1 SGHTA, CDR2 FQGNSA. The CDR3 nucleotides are TGTGCCAGCAGCCAAACCGGAGCGGGACGGTTCTTC. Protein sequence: CASSQTGAGRFF.

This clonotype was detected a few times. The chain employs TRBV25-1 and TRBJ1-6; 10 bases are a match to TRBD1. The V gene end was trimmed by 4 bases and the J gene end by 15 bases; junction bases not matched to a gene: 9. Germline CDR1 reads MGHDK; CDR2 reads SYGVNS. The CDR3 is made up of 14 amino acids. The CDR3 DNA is TGTGCCAGCAGTGCTGGGACAGGGGTCTTCAACCTCCACTTT. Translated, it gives CASSAGTGVFNLHF.

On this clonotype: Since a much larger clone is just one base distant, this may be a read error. This CDR3 is CSARLARTSAREQFF. CDR3 in DNA: TGCAGTGCACGACTCGCGAGGACTAGCGCCAGAGAGCAGTTCTTC. This chain links TRBV20-1 with TRBJ2-1; TRBD2 matches at 9 bases. This CDR3 is 15 amino acids long. The germline V gene encodes CDR1 DFQATT and CDR2 SNEGSKA (reference sequence). Unmatched junction bases numbered 16, after V lost 6 bases and J lost 10 bases.

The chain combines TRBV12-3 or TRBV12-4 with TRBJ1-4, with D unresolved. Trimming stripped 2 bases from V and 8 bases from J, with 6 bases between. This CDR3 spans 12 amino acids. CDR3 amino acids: CASSLYLEKLFF. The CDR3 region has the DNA TGTGCCAGCAGTTTATACCTAGAAAAACTGTTTTTT.

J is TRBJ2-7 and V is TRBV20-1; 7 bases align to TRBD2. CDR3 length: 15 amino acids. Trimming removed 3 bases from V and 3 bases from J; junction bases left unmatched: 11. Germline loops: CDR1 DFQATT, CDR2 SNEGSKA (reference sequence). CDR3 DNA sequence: TGCAGTGCTAGTCCTCTCGGGGGGTCGTTCTACGAGCAGTACTTC. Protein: CSASPLGGSFYEQYF.

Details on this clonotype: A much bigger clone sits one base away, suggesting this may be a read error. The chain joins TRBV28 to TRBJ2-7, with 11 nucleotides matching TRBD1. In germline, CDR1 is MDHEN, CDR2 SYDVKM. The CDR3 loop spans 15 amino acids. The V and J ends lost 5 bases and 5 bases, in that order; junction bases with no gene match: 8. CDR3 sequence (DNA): TGTGCCAGCAGTCCAATGGGACAGGGGGACCACGAGCAGTACTTC. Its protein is CASSPMGQGDHEQYF. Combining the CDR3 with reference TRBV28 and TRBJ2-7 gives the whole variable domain DVKVTQSSRYLVKRTGEKVFLECVQDMDHENMFWYRQDPGLGLRLIYFSYDVKMKEKGDIPEGYSVSREKKERFSLILESASTNQTSMYLCASSPMGQGDHEQYFGPGTRLTVT.

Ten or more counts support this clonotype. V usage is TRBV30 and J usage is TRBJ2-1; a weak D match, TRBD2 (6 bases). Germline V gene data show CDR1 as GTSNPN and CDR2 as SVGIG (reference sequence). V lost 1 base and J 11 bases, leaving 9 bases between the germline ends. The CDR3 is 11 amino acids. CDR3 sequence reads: CAWSGAGKQFF. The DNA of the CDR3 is TGTGCCTGGAGTGGGGCGGGAAAGCAGTTCTTC.

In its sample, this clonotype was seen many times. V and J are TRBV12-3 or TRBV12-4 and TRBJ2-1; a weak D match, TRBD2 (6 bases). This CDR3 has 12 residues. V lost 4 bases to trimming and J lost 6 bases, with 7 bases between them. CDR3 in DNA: TGTGCCAGCAGTTCGGGGGTCAATGAGCAGTTCTTC. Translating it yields CASSSGVNEQFF.

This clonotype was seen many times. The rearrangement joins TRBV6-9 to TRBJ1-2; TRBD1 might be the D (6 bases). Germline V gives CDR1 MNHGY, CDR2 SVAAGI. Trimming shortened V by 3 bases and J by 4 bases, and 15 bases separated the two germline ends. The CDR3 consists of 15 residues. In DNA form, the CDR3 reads TGTGCCAGCAGTTACTCAAGGGACACCTCCTATGGCTACACCTTC. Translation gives CASSYSRDTSYGYTF.

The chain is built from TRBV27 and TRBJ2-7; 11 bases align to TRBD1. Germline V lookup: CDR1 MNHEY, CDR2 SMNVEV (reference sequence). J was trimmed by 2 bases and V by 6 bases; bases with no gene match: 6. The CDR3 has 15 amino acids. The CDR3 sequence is CASRGGQGAAYEQYF. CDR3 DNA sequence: TGTGCCAGCAGGGGAGGACAGGGGGCGGCCTACGAGCAGTACTTC.